One sample yielded the 14 T cell receptor beta chains listed below, sequenced in a study of T cell responses to AZD1222 COVID-19 vaccine. The method was immunoSEQ multiplex PCR; TCRdb's version includes in-frame clones alone and lacks a portion of them. This table holds some 120,000 clones, roughly 85% found once. This specimen was peripheral blood, taken on day 0 of MenACWY control vaccination. All receptors come from an adult in good health.

The chain employs TRBV12-2 and TRBJ2-1; the D call in the table, TRBD1, was not verified against the DNA. TRBV12-2 is given as a pseudogene. CDR3 length equals 15 residues. The CDR3 DNA sequence: TGTGCAAGTCGCTTAATGGACAGGGGGGACAATGAGCAGTTCTTC. Amino acid sequence: CASRLMDRGDNEQFF.

CDR3 sequence (DNA): TGTGCCAGCAGCCCATACCTACGGGGGGGCGGGGATGGCTACACCTTC. This codes for CASSPYLRGGGDGYTF. The V and J genes are TRBV9 and TRBJ1-2; a weak D match, TRBD1 (6 bases). V lost 4 bases, J lost 6 bases, and 22 bases lay in between. Germline assignment: CDR1 SGDLS and CDR2 YYNGEE. CDR3 length: 16 amino acids. Drawing the rest from reference TRBV9 and TRBJ1-2, the complete variable domain is DSGVTQTPKHLITATGQRVTLRCSPRSGDLSVYWYQQSLDQGLQFLIQYYNGEERAKGNILERFSAQQFPDLHSELNLSSLELGDSALYFCASSPYLRGGGDGYTFGSGTRLTVV.

V and J are TRBV15 and TRBJ1-2; D is unresolved. Germline V gene data show CDR1 as LNHNV and CDR2 as YYDKDF (reference sequence). Trimming removed 0 bases from V and 2 bases from J, with 1 base in between. The length of the CDR3 is 12 residues. Written as DNA, the CDR3 is TGTGCCACCAGCAGAGACAACTATGGCTACACCTTC. Its translation is CATSRDNYGYTF.

The chain employs TRBV30 and TRBJ2-5; 11 bases agree with TRBD2. Germline CDR1 is GTSNPN and CDR2 is SVGIG (reference sequence). The ends lost 0 bases at V and 1 base at J; junction bases unmatched: 1. The CDR3 sequence is 15 residues long. In nucleotides, the CDR3 is TGTGCCTGGAGTGTAGGACTAGCGGGCCAAGAGACCCAGTACTTC. This translates into CAWSVGLAGQETQYF. The entire variable domain, with the rest obtained from reference TRBV30 and TRBJ2-5, is as follows: SQTIHQWPATLVQPVGSPLSLECTVEGTSNPNLYWYRQAAGRGLQLLFYSVGIGQISSEVPQNLSASRPQDRQFILSSKKLLLSDSGFYLCAWSVGLAGQETQYFGPGTRLLVL.

This clone showed up just a few times. The rearrangement links TRBV5-4 to TRBJ2-7, with D tentatively TRBD1 (6 bases). V lost 3 bases and J 0 bases, leaving 7 bases between the germline ends. Germline values: CDR1 SGHNT, CDR2 YYREEE (reference sequence). The CDR3 sequence is 13 residues long. The CDR3 loop reads CASSSDSSYEQYF. Written as DNA, the CDR3 is TGTGCCAGCAGCTCGGACAGCTCCTACGAGCAGTACTTC.

The rearrangement links TRBV2 to TRBJ1-3; no reliable D call. Trimming took off 3 bases at V and 0 bases at J, with 9 bases between the two ends. The germline gives CDR1 SNHLY, CDR2 FYNNEI. This CDR3 is 15 amino acids long. The CDR3 bases are TGTGCCAGCAGTGACGAGGGATACTCTGGAAACACCATATATTTT. Translating it yields CASSDEGYSGNTIYF.

A single count supports this clone. The gene calls are TRBV7-2 and TRBJ1-6; D is uncertain. Germline V gene sequence: CDR1 SGHTA, CDR2 FQGNSA. Between the trimmed V and J ends, which lost 1 base and 8 bases, there was a span of 6 bases. The CDR3 is made up of 13 amino acids. Here the CDR3 reads CASSLVGYSPLHF. CDR3 nucleotides: TGTGCCAGCAGCTTAGTTGGGTATTCACCCCTCCACTTT.

J is TRBJ1-2 and V is TRBV24-1; perhaps TRBD1 as D (5 bases). Germline CDR1 and CDR2: KGHDR and SFDVKD. The CDR3 spans 14 residues. V dropped 6 bases and J dropped 2 bases, with 12 bases sitting between them. CDR3 in amino acids: CATSPQGRNYGYTF. Written as DNA, the CDR3 is TGTGCCACCAGTCCCCAGGGACGGAACTATGGCTACACCTTC.

V gene TRBV6-6 combines with J gene TRBJ1-1; TRBD1 matches at 9 bases. Germline trimming cut 7 bases from V and 3 bases from J; bases unmatched to any gene: 9. The CDR3 consists of 15 residues. Germline loops: CDR1 MNHNY, CDR2 SVGAGI (reference sequence). The CDR3 DNA sequence: TGTGCCAGCATCGGGACAGGGAAGGGGTACACTGAAGCTTTCTTT. Residues: CASIGTGKGYTEAFF.

The gene calls are TRBV4-3 and TRBJ2-1; no firm D call. The CDR3 has 15 amino acids. Germline V gene lookup returns CDR1 LGHNA and CDR2 YSLEER. Deletions cut 0 bases from V and 7 bases from J, with 13 bases between. The CDR3: CASSQDFDQTNEQFF. The CDR3 DNA reads as TGCGCCAGCAGCCAAGACTTCGACCAAACAAATGAGCAGTTCTTC.

The chain's CDR3 is CAWSPASGYNEQFF. CDR3 nucleotide sequence: TGTGCCTGGAGTCCCGCTAGCGGGTACAATGAGCAGTTCTTC. This chain links TRBV30 with TRBJ2-1; TRBD2 matches 8 bases. V lost 2 bases to trimming and J lost 4 bases; unmatched junction nucleotides: 4. The CDR3 loop spans 14 amino acids. Germline CDR1 is GTSNPN and CDR2 is SVGIG (reference sequence). Supplemented by reference TRBV30 and TRBJ2-1, the full variable domain reads SQTIHQWPATLVQPVGSPLSLECTVEGTSNPNLYWYRQAAGRGLQLLFYSVGIGQISSEVPQNLSASRPQDRQFILSSKKLLLSDSGFYLCAWSPASGYNEQFFGPGTRLTVL.

The chain recombines TRBV18 with TRBJ1-2, with unresolved D. V lost 5 bases to trimming and J lost 0 bases, with 10 bases between them. CDR1 KGHSH and CDR2 LQKENI come from the germline V gene. CDR3 length: 14 residues. CDR3 protein: CASSSTTANYGYTF. CDR3 nucleotide sequence: TGTGCCAGCTCATCAACGACGGCTAACTATGGCTACACCTTC. The full variable domain, completed using reference TRBV18 and TRBJ1-2, is NAGVMQNPRHLVRRRGQEARLRCSPMKGHSHVYWYRQLPEEGLKFMVYLQKENIIDESGMPKERFSAEFPKEGPSILRIQQVVRGDSAAYFCASSSTTANYGYTFGSGTRLTVV.

The V and J genes are TRBV3-1 (or the pseudogene TRBV3-2) and TRBJ2-1, with TRBD1 matching over 9 bases. This CDR3 is 16 amino acids long. The V gene's germline CDR1 is LGHDT and CDR2 YNNKEL (reference sequence). V was clipped by 3 bases and J by 5 bases; unmatched bases: 8. CDR3 sequence: CASSQFYRGLNNEQFF. CDR3 DNA sequence: TGTGCCAGCAGCCAGTTCTACAGGGGGCTAAACAATGAGCAGTTCTTC.

The V call is TRBV18, the J call TRBJ1-2; maybe TRBD1 (5 bases). Germline loops: CDR1 KGHSH, CDR2 LQKENI. This CDR3 is 13 amino acids long. V was clipped by 3 bases and J by 3 bases, with 8 bases between them. The CDR3 DNA sequence: TGTGCCAGCTCACCGGGGGGATACTATGGCTACACCTTC. Protein sequence: CASSPGGYYGYTF. Full variable domain (outside the CDR3, taken from reference TRBV18 and TRBJ1-2): NAGVMQNPRHLVRRRGQEARLRCSPMKGHSHVYWYRQLPEEGLKFMVYLQKENIIDESGMPKERFSAEFPKEGPSILRIQQVVRGDSAAYFCASSPGGYYGYTFGSGTRLTVV.